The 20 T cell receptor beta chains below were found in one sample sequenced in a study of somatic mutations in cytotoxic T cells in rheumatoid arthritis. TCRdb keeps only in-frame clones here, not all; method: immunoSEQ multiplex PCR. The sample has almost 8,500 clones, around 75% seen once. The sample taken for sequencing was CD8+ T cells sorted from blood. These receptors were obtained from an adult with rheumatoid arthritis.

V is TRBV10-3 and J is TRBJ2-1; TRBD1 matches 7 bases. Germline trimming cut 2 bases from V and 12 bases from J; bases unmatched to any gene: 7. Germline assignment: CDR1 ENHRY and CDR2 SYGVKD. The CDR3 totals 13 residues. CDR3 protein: CAISEGPYRGQFF. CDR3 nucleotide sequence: TGTGCCATCAGTGAGGGGCCCTACAGGGGGCAGTTCTTC.

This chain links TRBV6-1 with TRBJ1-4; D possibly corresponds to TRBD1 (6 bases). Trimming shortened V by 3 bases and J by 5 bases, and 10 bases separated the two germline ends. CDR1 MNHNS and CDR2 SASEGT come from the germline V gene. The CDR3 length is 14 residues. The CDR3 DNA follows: TGTGCCAGCAGTGAGGGGGCGGGGAATGAAAAACTGTTTTTT. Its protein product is CASSEGAGNEKLFF.

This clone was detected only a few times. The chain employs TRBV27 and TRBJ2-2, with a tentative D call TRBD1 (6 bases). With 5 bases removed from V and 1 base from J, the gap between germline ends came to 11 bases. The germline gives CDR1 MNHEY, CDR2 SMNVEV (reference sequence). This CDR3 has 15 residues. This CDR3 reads CASSGMGQNTGELFF. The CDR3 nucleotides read TGTGCCAGCAGTGGAATGGGACAGAACACCGGGGAGCTGTTTTTT.

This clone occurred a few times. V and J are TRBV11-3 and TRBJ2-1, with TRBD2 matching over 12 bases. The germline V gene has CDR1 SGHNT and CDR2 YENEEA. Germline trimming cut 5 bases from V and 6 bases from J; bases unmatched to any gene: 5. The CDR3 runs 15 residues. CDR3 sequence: CASSLTSGSLNEQFF. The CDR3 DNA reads TGTGCCAGCAGCCTGACTAGCGGGAGCCTCAATGAGCAGTTCTTC.

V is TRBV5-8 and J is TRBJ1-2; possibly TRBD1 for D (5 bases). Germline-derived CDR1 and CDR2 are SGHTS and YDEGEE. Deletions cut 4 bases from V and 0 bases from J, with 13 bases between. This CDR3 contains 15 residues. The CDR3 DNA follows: TGTGCCAGCAGCGCGGGACCATTTTCTAACTATGGCTACACCTTC. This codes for CASSAGPFSNYGYTF.

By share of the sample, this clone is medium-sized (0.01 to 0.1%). DNA for the CDR3: TGTGCCAGCAGCTGGCGGGACAATGAGCAGTTCTTC. Its translation: CASSWRDNEQFF. J is TRBJ2-1 and V is TRBV7-6; tentative D call: TRBD2 (5 bases). This CDR3 spans 12 amino acids. Germline CDR1 and CDR2: SGHVS and FNYEAQ. V shed 4 bases and J shed 5 bases, with 6 bases lying between them.

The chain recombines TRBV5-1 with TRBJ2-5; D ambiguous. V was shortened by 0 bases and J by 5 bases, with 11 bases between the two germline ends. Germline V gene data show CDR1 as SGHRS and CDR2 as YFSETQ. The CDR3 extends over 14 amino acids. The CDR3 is CASSLAYSQETQYF. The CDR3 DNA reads TGCGCCAGCAGCTTGGCCTACAGCCAGGAGACCCAGTACTTC.

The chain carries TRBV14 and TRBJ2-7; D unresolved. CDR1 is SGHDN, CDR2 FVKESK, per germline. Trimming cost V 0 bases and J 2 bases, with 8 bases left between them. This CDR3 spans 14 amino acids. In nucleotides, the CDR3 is TGTGCCAGCAGCCAAGAAGTGGTTCCCTACGAGCAGTACTTC. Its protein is CASSQEVVPYEQYF.

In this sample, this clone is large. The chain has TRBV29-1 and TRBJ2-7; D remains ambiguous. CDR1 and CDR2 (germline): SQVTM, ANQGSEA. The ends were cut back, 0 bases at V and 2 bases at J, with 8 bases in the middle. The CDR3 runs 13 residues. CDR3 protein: CSVEDGPTYEQYF. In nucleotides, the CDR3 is TGCAGCGTTGAAGACGGCCCTACCTACGAGCAGTACTTC.

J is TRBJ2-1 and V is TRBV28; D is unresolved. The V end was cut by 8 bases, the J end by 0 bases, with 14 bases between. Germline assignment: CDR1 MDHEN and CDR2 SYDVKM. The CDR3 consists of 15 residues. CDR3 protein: CASGLLLSSYNEQFF. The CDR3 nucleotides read TGTGCCAGCGGGCTCCTCTTGAGCTCCTACAATGAGCAGTTCTTC.

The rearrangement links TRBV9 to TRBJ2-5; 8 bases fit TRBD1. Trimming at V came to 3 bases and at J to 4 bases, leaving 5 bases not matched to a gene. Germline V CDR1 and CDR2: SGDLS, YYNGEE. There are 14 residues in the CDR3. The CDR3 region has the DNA TGTGCCAGCAGCGCCCCAGGGGGCGGAGAGACCCAGTACTTC. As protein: CASSAPGGGETQYF.

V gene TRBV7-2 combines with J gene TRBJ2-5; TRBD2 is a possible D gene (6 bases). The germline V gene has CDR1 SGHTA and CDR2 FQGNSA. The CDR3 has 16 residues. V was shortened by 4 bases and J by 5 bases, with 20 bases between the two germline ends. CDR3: CASSSGYETRYETQYF. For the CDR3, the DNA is TGTGCCAGCAGCTCAGGTTACGAGACTAGATATGAGACCCAGTACTTC.

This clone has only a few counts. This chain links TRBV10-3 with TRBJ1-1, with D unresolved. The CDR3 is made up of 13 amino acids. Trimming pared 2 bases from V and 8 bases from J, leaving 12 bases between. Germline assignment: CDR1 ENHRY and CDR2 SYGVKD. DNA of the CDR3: TGTGCCATCAGTGAGCCGAATTGGTCCGAAGCTTTCTTT. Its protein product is CAISEPNWSEAFF.

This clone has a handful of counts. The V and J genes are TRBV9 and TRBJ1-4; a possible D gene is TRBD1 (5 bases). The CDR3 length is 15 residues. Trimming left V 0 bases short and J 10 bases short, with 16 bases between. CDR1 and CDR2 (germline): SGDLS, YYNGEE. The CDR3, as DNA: TGTGCCAGCAGCGTAGATGGAAGGGACGGGGGAAAACTGTTTTTT. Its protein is CASSVDGRDGGKLFF.

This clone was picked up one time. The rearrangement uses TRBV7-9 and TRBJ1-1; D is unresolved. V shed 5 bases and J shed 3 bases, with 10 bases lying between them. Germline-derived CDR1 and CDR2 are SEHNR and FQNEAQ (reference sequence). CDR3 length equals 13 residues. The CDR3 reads CASSREPHTEAFF. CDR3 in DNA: TGTGCCAGCAGCCGCGAGCCCCACACTGAAGCTTTCTTT.

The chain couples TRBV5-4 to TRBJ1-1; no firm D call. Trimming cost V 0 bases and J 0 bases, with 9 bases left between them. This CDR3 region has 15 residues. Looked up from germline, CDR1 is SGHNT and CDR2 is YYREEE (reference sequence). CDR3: CASSLAAGLNTEAFF. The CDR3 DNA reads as TGTGCCAGCAGCTTGGCCGCAGGCTTGAACACTGAAGCTTTCTTT. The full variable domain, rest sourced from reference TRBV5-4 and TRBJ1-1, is ETGVTQSPTHLIKTRGQQVTLRCSSQSGHNTVSWYQQALGQGPQFIFQYYREEENGRGNFPPRFSGLQFPNYSSELNVNALELDDSALYLCASSLAAGLNTEAFFGQGTRLTVV.

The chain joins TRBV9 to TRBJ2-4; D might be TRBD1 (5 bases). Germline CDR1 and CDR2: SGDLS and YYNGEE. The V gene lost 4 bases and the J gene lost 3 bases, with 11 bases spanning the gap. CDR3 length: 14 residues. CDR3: CASSLGALKNIQYF. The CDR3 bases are TGTGCCAGCAGCCTTGGGGCTCTCAAAAACATTCAGTACTTC.

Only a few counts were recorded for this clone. As DNA, the CDR3 is TGTGCCAGCAGTTTTTCTGTCAGGGATCGCGGCTACACCTTC. This gives the protein CASSFSVRDRGYTF. The rearrangement uses TRBV27 and TRBJ1-2; D might be TRBD1 (5 bases). Germline-derived CDR1 and CDR2 are MNHEY and SMNVEV (reference sequence). V was pared by 3 bases and J by 8 bases, with 16 bases between. This CDR3 region has 14 residues.

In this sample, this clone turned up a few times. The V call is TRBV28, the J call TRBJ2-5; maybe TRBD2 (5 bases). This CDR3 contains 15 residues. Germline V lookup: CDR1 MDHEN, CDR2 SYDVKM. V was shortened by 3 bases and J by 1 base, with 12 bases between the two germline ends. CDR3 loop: CASSLAGRVQETQYF. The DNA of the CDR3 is TGTGCCAGCAGTTTGGCCGGGCGGGTCCAAGAGACCCAGTACTTC.

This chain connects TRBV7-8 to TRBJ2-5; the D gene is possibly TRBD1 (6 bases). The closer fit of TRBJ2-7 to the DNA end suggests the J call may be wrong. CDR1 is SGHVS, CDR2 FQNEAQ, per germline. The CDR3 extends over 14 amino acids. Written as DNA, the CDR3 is TGTGCCAGCAGCGCCGATAGACAGGTCCCCGAGCAGTACTTC. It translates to CASSADRQVPEQYF.